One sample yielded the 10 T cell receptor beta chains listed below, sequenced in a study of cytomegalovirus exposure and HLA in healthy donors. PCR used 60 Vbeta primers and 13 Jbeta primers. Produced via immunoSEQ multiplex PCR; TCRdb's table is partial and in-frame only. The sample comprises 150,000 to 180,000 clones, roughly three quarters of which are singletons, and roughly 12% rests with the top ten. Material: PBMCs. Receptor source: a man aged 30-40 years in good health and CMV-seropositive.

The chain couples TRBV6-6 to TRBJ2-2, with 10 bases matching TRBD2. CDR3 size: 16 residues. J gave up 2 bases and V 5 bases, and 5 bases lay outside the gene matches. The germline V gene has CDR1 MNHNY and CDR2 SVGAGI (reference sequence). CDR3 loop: CASSHWTSGNTGELFF. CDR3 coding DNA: TGTGCCAGCAGTCACTGGACTAGCGGAAACACCGGGGAGCTGTTTTTT.

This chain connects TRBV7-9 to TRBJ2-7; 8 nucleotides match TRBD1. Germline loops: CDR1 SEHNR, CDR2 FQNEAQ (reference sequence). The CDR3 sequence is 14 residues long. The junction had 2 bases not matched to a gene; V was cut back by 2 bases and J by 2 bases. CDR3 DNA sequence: TGTGCCAGCAGCTTACGGGACAGGACCTACGAGCAGTACTTC. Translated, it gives CASSLRDRTYEQYF. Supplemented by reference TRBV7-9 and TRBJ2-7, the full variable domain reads DTGVSQNPRHKITKRGQNVTFRCDPISEHNRLYWYRQTLGQGPEFLTYFQNEAQLEKSRLLSDRFSAERPKGSFSTLEIQRTEQGDSAMYLCASSLRDRTYEQYFGPGTRLTVT.

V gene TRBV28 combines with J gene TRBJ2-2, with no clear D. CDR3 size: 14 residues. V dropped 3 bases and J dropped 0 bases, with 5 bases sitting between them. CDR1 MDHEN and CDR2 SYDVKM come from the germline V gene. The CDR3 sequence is CASSFFSNTGELFF. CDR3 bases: TGTGCCAGCAGTTTTTTCTCGAACACCGGGGAGCTGTTTTTT.

The CDR3: CASSPRTGDGWETQYF. In DNA, the CDR3 is TGTGCCAGCAGCCCTCGAACAGGGGACGGATGGGAGACCCAGTACTTC. The chain is built from TRBV28 and TRBJ2-5, with 7 bases lining up with TRBD1. Trimming removed 6 bases from V and 5 bases from J; junction bases left unmatched: 15. Germline V gene lookup returns CDR1 MDHEN and CDR2 SYDVKM. The CDR3 has 16 amino acids.

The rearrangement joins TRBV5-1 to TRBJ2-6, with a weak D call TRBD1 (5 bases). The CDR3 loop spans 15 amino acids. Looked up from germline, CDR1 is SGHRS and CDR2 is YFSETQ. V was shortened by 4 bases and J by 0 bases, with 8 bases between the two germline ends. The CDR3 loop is CASSVDISGANVLTF. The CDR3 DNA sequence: TGCGCCAGCAGCGTGGACATCTCTGGGGCCAACGTCCTGACTTTC.

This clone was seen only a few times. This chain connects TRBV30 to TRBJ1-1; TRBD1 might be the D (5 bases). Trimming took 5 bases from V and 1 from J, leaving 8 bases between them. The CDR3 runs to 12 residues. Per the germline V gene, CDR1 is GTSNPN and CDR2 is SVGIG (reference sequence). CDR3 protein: CAWGHPNTEAFF. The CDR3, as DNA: TGTGCCTGGGGACACCCGAACACTGAAGCTTTCTTT.

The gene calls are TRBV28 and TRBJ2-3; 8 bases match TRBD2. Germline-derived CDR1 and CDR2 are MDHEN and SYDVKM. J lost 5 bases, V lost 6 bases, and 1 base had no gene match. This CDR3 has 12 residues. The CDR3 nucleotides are TGTGCCAGCAGCCTAGCGGGAGATACGCAGTATTTT. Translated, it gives CASSLAGDTQYF.

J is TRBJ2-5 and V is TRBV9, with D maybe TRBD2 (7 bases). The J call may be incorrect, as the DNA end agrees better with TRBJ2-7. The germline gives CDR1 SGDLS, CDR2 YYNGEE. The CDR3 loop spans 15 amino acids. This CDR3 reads CASAQGGSENYEQYF. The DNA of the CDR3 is TGTGCCAGCGCACAGGGAGGGTCCGAAAACTACGAGCAGTACTTC.

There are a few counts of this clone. This CDR3 is CAPRRGVKTEAFF. CDR3 coding DNA: TGTGCCCCCAGGAGGGGAGTGAAAACTGAAGCTTTCTTT. V gene TRBV21-1 combines with J gene TRBJ1-1. TRBV21-1 is termed a pseudogene. The CDR3 loop spans 13 amino acids.

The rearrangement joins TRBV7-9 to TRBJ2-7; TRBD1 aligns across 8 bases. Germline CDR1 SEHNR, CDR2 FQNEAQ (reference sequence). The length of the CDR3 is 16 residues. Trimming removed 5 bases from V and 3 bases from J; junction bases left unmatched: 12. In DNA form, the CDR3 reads TGTGCCAGCAGCGCCGCAATCGGGACAGGTGACTACGAGCAGTACTTC. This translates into CASSAAIGTGDYEQYF.